Following are 18 T cell receptor beta chains from one sample sequenced in a study of T cells after somatic rescue of genetic block. Libraries were prepared by immunoSEQ multiplex PCR; TCRdb keeps only in-frame clonotypes and omits some of them. The table records 60,000 to 90,000 clones, approximately 91% of them present only once. Sequencing used peripheral blood mononuclear cells (PBMCs). The receptor set was obtained from a man aged 25-40 years.

The chain recombines TRBV5-1 with TRBJ2-3; a possible D gene is TRBD2 (5 bases). The V end lost 6 bases, the J end lost 1 base, and 18 bases lay between the germline ends. Germline-derived CDR1 and CDR2 are SGHRS and YFSETQ. CDR3 length equals 16 residues. The CDR3 DNA follows: TGCGCCAGCACTCCGGCCCGGGGTGGACGCACAGATACGCAGTATTTT. Translation: CASTPARGGRTDTQYF.

This clone was counted a single time. The rearrangement uses TRBV7-8 and TRBJ2-4; 11 bases align to TRBD2. Germline CDR1 and CDR2: SGHVS and FQNEAQ. V lost 1 base to trimming and J lost 6 bases; unmatched junction nucleotides: 2. The CDR3 consists of 15 residues. CDR3 residues: CASSLVLAGVNIQYF. DNA of the CDR3: TGTGCCAGCAGCTTAGTACTAGCGGGAGTAAACATTCAGTACTTC.

The chain joins TRBV10-3 to TRBJ2-5; 10 bases agree with TRBD2. This CDR3 spans 16 amino acids. Germline V lookup: CDR1 ENHRY, CDR2 SYGVKD. After removal of 3 bases from V and 0 bases from J, the junction contained 4 bases not matched to a gene. CDR3 bases: TGTGCCATCAGTGATACTAGCGGGGAAAACCAAGAGACCCAGTACTTC. Its translation: CAISDTSGENQETQYF.

V and J are TRBV28 and TRBJ2-3; D gene unclear. The CDR3 has 13 amino acids. CDR1 and CDR2 from the germline V gene are MDHEN and SYDVKM. V gave up 2 bases and J gave up 3 bases, with 6 bases separating them. CDR3: CASSLPDTDTQYF. CDR3 nucleotides: TGTGCCAGCAGTTTACCGGATACAGATACGCAGTATTTT. The complete variable domain, with remaining parts taken from reference TRBV28 and TRBJ2-3, reads DVKVTQSSRYLVKRTGEKVFLECVQDMDHENMFWYRQDPGLGLRLIYFSYDVKMKEKGDIPEGYSVSREKKERFSLILESASTNQTSMYLCASSLPDTDTQYFGPGTRLTVL.

CDR3 sequence: CASSFLAGGIPDTQYF. Here the CDR3 DNA reads TGTGCCAGCAGCTTCCTAGCGGGGGGGATCCCAGATACGCAGTATTTT. This chain links TRBV7-2 with TRBJ2-3; 12 bases are a match to TRBD2. The CDR3 covers 16 residues. Trimming at V came to 3 bases and at J to 4 bases, leaving 5 bases not matched to a gene. Germline-derived CDR1 and CDR2 are SGHTA and FQGNSA.

The chain couples TRBV10-2 to TRBJ2-7; TRBD1 might be the D (5 bases). Germline CDR1 is WSHSY and CDR2 is SAAADI. The CDR3 loop spans 12 amino acids. V was clipped by 3 bases and J by 5 bases, with 8 bases between them. This CDR3 is CASSEWGHEQYF. CDR3 bases: TGCGCCAGCAGTGAATGGGGCCACGAGCAGTACTTC.

V gene TRBV5-4 combines with J gene TRBJ2-1; a weak D match, TRBD1 (5 bases). Germline CDR1 and CDR2: SGHNT and YYREEE (reference sequence). Trimming removed 3 bases from V and 3 bases from J, with 7 bases in between. The CDR3 consists of 13 residues. The CDR3 loop is CASSSTVYNEQFF. The CDR3 nucleotides are TGTGCCAGCAGCTCGACAGTCTACAATGAGCAGTTCTTC.

The V gene is TRBV14, the J gene TRBJ1-2; D gene unclear. The length of the CDR3 is 14 residues. Trimming took off 5 bases at V and 4 bases at J, with 14 bases between the two ends. Germline V gene sequence: CDR1 SGHDN, CDR2 FVKESK. The CDR3: CASSSNILPYGYTF. The CDR3 nucleotides read TGTGCCAGCAGCTCAAACATCTTGCCCTATGGCTACACCTTC.

The chain's CDR3 is CASTRQGLNTEAFF. Written as DNA, the CDR3 is TGTGCCAGCACCAGACAGGGGCTGAACACTGAAGCTTTCTTT. The genes are TRBV25-1 and TRBJ1-1; 8 nucleotides line up with TRBD1. V lost 7 bases to trimming and J lost 0 bases; unmatched junction nucleotides: 4. Germline lookup yields CDR1 MGHDK and CDR2 SYGVNS. The CDR3 is 14 residues long.

This rearrangement joins TRBV6-6 to TRBJ1-2; possibly TRBD1 for D (5 bases). Trimming took 7 bases from V and 4 from J, leaving 13 bases between them. The CDR3 totals 13 residues. Germline CDR1 is MNHNY and CDR2 is SVGAGI (reference sequence). CDR3 loop: CASTVTGAYGYTF. CDR3 coding DNA: TGTGCCAGCACCGTAACAGGTGCCTATGGCTACACCTTC.

This chain connects TRBV6-5 to TRBJ1-2, with D possibly matching TRBD1 (6 bases). CDR1 MNHEY and CDR2 SVGAGI come from the germline V gene. There are 13 residues in the CDR3. V gave up 5 bases and J gave up 8 bases, with 15 bases separating them. The CDR3 DNA follows: TGTGCCAGCAGTCGCACAGGGACGGAGGGCTACACCTTC. Protein product: CASSRTGTEGYTF.

The chain carries TRBV30 and TRBJ2-2; D call uncertain. The CDR3 has 12 residues. The V gene's germline CDR1 is GTSNPN and CDR2 SVGIG (reference sequence). The V gene lost 2 bases and the J gene lost 3 bases, with 4 bases spanning the gap. The CDR3 sequence: CAWSPYTGELFF. The CDR3 bases are TGTGCCTGGAGTCCGTACACCGGGGAGCTGTTTTTT.

The V and J genes are TRBV19 and TRBJ2-5; D is uncertain. This CDR3 region has 14 residues. The V end was cut by 1 base, the J end by 4 bases, with 10 bases between. Germline V lookup: CDR1 LNHDA, CDR2 SQIVND (reference sequence). CDR3 in DNA: TGTGCCAGTAGTATAGGTACCCTGGGAGAGACCCAGTACTTC. This codes for CASSIGTLGETQYF. Based on the CDR3 plus reference TRBV19 and TRBJ2-5, the full variable domain is DGGITQSPKYLFRKEGQNVTLSCEQNLNHDAMYWYRQDPGQGLRLIYYSQIVNDFQKGDIAEGYSVSREKKESFPLTVTSAQKNPTAFYLCASSIGTLGETQYFGPGTRLLVL.

This rearrangement joins TRBV5-1 to TRBJ1-4, with TRBD1 as a possible D gene (6 bases). Germline CDR1 is SGHRS and CDR2 is YFSETQ. The CDR3 covers 15 residues. V lost 4 bases to trimming and J lost 3 bases, with 13 bases between them. This CDR3 reads CASSKLQGANEKLFF. CDR3 coding DNA: TGCGCCAGCAGCAAATTACAGGGAGCTAATGAAAAACTGTTTTTT.

J is TRBJ2-2 and V is TRBV5-1; tentative D call: TRBD1 (6 bases). This CDR3 is built from 15 residues. The germline V gene encodes CDR1 SGHRS and CDR2 YFSETQ. V lost 3 bases and J 10 bases, leaving 19 bases between the germline ends. CDR3 coding DNA: TGCGCCAGCAGCTCTCCGATGGGACAAAGAAAGGAGCTGTTTTTT. The encoded protein is CASSSPMGQRKELFF.

The CDR3, as DNA: TGCGCCAGCAGCTTGGGGGATATGATGGGTGGCTACACCTTC. Translating gives CASSLGDMMGGYTF. V gene TRBV5-1 combines with J gene TRBJ1-2; D not certain. The V gene lost 0 bases and the J gene lost 7 bases, with 13 bases spanning the gap. Looked up from germline, CDR1 is SGHRS and CDR2 is YFSETQ. The CDR3 spans 14 residues.

CDR3 residues: CAWKAGSGRLETQYF. The CDR3 coding sequence is TGTGCCTGGAAGGCTGGGTCAGGTAGATTGGAGACCCAGTACTTC. The chain carries TRBV30 and TRBJ2-5, with D unclear. Germline CDR1 is GTSNPN and CDR2 is SVGIG (reference sequence). Trimming stripped 4 bases from V and 5 bases from J, with 20 bases between. This CDR3 contains 15 residues.

This clone was detected only a few times. The rearrangement joins TRBV5-1 to TRBJ1-2; D remains unclear. This CDR3 contains 15 residues. Looked up from germline, CDR1 is SGHRS and CDR2 is YFSETQ. V gave up 0 bases and J gave up 2 bases, with 11 bases separating them. CDR3 protein: CASSLASGMNYGYTF. The DNA for the CDR3 is TGCGCCAGCAGCTTGGCCAGCGGGATGAACTATGGCTACACCTTC.